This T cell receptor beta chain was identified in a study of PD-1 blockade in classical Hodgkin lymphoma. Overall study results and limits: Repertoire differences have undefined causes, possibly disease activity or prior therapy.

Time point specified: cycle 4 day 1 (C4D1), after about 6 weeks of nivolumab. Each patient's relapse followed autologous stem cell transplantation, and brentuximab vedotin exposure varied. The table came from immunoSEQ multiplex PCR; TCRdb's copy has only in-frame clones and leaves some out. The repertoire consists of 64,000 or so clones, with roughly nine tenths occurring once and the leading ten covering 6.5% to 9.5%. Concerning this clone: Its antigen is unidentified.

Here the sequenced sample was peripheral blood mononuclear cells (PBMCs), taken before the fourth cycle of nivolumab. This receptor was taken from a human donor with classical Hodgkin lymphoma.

The CDR3 DNA reads TGTGCCAGCTCCTTCTCATTTCAAGATACGCAGTATTTT. Protein product: CASSFSFQDTQYF. The V call is TRBV7-2, the J call TRBJ2-3, with no clear D. The CDR3 runs to 13 residues. The germline V and J ends were trimmed by 8 bases and 5 bases, with 14 bases remaining between them. Germline V gene data show CDR1 as SGHTA and CDR2 as FQGNSA.